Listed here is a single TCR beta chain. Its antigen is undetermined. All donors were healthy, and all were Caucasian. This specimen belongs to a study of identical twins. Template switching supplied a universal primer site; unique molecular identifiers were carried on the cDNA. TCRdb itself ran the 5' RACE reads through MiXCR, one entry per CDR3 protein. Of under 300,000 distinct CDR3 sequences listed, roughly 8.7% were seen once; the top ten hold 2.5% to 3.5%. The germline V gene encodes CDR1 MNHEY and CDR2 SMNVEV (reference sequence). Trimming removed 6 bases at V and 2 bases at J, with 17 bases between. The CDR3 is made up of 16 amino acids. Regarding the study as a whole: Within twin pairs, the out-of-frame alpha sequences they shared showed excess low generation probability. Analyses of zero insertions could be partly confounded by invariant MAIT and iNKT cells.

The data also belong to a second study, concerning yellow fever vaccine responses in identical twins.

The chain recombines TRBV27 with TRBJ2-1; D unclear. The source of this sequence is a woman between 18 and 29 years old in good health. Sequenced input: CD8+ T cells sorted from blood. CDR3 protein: CASRGSSPTTYNEQFF. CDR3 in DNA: TGTGCCAGCAGGGGATCATCCCCGACGACCTACAATGAGCAGTTCTTC.